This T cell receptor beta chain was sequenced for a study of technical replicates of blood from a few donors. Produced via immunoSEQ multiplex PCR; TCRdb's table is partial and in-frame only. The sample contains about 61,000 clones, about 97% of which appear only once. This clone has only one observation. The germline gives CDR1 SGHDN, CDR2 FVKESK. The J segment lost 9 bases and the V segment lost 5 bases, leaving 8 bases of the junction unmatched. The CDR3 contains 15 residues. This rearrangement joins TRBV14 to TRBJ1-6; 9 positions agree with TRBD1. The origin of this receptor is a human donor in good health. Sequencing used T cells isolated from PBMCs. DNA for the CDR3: TGTGCCAGCAGCAGACAGGGGGTTTATCTTTCACCCCTCCACTTT. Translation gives CASSRQGVYLSPLHF. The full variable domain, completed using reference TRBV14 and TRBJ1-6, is EAGVTQFPSHSVIEKGQTVTLRCDPISGHDNLYWYRRVMGKEIKFLLHFVKESKQDESGMPNNRFLAERTGGTYSTLKVQPAELEDSGVYFCASSRQGVYLSPLHFGNGTRLTVT.